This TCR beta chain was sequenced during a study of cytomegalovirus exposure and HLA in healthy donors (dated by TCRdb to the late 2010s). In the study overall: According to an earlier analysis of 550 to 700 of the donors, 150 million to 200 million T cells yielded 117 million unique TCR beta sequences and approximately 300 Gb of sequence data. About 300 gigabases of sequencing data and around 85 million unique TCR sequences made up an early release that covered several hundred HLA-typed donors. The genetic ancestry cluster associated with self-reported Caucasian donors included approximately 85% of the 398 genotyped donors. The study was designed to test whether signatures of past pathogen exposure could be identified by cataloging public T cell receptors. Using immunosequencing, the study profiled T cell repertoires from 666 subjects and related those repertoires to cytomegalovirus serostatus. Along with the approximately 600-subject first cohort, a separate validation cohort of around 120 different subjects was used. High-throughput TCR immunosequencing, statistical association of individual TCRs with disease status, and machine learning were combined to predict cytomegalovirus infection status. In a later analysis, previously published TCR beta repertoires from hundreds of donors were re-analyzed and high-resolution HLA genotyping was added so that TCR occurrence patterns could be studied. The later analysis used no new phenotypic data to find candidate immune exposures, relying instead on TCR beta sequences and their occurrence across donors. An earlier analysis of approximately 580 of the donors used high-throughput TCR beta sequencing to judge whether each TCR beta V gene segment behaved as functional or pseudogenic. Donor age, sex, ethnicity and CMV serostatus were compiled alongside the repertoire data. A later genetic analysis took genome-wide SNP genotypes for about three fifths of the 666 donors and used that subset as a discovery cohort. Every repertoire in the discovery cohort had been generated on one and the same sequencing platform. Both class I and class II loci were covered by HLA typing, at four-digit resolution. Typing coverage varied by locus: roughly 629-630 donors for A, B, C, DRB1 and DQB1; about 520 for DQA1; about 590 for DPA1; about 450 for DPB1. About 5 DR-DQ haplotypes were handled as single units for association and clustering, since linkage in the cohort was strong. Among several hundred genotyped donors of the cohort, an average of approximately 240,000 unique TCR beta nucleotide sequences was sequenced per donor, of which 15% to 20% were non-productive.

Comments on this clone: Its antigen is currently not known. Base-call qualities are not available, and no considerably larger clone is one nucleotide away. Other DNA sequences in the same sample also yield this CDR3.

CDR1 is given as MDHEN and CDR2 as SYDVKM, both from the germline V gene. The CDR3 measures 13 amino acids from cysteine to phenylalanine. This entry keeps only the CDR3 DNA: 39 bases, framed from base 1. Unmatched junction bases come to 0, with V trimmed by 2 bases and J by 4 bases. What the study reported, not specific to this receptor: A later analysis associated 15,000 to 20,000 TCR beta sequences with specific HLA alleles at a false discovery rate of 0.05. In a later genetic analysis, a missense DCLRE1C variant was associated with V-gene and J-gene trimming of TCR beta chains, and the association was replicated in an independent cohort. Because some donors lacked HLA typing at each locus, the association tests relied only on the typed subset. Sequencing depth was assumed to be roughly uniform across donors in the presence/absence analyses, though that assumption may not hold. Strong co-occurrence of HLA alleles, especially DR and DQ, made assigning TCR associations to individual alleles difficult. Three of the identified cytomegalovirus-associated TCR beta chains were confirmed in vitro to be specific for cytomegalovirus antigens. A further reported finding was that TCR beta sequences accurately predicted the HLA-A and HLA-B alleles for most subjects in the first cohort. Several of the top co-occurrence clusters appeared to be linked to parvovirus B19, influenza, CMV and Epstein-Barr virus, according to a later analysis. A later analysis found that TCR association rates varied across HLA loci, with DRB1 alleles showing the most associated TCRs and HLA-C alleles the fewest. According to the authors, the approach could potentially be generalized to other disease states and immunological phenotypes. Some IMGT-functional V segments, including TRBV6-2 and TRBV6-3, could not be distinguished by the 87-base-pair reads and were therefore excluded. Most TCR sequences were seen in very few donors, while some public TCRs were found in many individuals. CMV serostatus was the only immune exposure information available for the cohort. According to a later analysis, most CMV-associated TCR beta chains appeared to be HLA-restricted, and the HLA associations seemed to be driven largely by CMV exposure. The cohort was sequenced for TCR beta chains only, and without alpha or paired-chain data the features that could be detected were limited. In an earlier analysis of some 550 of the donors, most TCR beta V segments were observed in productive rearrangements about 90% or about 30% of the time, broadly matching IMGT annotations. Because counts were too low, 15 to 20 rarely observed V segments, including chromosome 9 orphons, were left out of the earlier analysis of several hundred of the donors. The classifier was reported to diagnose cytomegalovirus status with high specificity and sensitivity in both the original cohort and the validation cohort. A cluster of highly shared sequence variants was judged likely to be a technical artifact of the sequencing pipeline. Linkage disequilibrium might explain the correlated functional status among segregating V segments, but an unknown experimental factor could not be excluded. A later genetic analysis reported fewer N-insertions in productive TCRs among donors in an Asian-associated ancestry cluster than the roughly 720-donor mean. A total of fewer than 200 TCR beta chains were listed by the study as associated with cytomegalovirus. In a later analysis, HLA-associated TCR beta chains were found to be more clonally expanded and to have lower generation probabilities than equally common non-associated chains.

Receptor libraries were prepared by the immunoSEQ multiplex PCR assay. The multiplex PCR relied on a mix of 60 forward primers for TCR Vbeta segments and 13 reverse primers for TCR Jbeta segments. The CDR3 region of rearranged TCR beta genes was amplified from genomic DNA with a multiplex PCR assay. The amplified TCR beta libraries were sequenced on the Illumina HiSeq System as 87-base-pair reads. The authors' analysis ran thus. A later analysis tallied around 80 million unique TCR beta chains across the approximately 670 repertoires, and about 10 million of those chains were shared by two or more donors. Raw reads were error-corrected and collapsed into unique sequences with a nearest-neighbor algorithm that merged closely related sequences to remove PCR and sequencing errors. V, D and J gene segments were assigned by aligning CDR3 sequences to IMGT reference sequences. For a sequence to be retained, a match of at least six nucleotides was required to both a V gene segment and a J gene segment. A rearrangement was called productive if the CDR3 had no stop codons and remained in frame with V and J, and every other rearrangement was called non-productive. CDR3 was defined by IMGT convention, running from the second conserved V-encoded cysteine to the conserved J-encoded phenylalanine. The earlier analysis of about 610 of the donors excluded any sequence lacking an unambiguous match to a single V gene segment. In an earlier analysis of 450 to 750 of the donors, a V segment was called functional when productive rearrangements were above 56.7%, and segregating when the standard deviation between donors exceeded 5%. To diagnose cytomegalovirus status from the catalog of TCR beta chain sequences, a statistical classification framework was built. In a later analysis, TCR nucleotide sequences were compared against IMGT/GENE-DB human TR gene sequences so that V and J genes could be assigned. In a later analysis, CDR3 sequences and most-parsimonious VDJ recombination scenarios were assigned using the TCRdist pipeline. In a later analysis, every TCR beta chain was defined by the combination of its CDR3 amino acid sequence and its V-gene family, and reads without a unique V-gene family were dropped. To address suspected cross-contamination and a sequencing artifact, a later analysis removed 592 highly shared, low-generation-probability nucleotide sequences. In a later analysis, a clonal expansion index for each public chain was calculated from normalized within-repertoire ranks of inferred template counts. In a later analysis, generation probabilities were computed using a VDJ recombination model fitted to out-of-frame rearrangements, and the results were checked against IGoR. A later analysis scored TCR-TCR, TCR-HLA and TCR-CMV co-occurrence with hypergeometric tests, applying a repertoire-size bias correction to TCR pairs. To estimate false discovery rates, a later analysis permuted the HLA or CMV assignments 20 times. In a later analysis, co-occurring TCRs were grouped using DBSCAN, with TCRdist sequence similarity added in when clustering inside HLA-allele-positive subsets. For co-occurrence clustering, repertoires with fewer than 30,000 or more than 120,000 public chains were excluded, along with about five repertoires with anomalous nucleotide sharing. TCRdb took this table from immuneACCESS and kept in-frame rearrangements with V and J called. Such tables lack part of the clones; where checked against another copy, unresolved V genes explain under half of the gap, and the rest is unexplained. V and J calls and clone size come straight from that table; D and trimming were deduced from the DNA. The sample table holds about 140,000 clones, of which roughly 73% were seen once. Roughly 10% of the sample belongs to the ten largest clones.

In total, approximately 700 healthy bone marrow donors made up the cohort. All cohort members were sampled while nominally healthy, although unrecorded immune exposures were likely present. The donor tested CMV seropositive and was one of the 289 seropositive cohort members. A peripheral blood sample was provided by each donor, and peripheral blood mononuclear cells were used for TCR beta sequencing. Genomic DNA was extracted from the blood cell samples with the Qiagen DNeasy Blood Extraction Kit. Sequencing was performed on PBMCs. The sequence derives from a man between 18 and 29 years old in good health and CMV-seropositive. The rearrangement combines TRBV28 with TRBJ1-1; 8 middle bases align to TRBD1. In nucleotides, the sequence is TGTGCCAGCAGTTTAACAGGGGGCACTGAAGCTTTCTTT. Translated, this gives CASSLTGGTEAFF.